This T cell receptor (beta chain) was recorded in a study of blood T cell repertoires in COVID-19. Sequencing was performed with immunoSEQ multiplex PCR; in TCRdb, only in-frame clones are kept and a portion is missing. The sample has roughly 150,000 clones, less than 85% seen once. Looked up from germline, CDR1 is SEHNR and CDR2 is FQNEAQ (reference sequence). J was trimmed by 9 bases and V by 5 bases; bases with no gene match: 5. The CDR3 has 13 residues. The source material was peripheral blood. This sequence was found in an elderly woman with active or convalescent COVID-19. V and J are TRBV7-9 and TRBJ1-1; 11 bases line up with TRBD1. The CDR3 region is CASSPWDRGKAFF. The CDR3 DNA is TGTGCCAGCAGCCCCTGGGACAGGGGGAAAGCTTTCTTT.